This T cell receptor beta chain is drawn from a study of CD8 T cells in Susac syndrome (dated by TCRdb to between 2017 and 2020). Background on the whole study: Repertoire sequencing was used to test whether CD8+ T cell activation and differentiation in Susac syndrome was antigen driven. The clonality of the CD8+ T cell repertoire was compared across 11 to 12 healthy donors, roughly 14 Susac syndrome patients and 15 multiple sclerosis patients.

Study-level results and caveats: The study acknowledged that relatively few individuals were included in the TCR sequencing and HLA analysis.

RNA was extracted using the RNeasy kit, and about 0.5 to 1 microgram was reverse transcribed with random hexamers. The immunoSEQ multiplex PCR assay, which covers 54 Vbeta and 13 Jbeta segments, was used to amplify TCR beta CDR3 regions. To correct PCR amplification bias, a synthetic template baseline was used for both primer optimization and computational correction. As for the authors' bioinformatics: Reads were annotated to V, D and J genes per IMGT and analyzed with immunoSEQ Analyzer, keeping only productive sequences. Clonality was computed as one minus Shannon entropy normalized by log2 of the number of productive unique sequences. For each patient and control, public and private clones were evaluated among the 100 most prevalent clones. Clones were defined as Susac-specific if absent from the healthy and MS cohorts, from around 1,000 published viral clones and from other ImmuneACCESS disease sequences. The public reads were reanalyzed by TCRdb: fastp trimming at Q25, MiXCR alignment, in-frame beta chains only. When rows share a CDR3 protein, they turn into one entry using the most common DNA and genes. The V and J calls here are based on TCRdb, not the publication. Recorded for this sample are approximately 110,000 distinct CDR3 sequences; roughly 93% of them occurred a single time. Together, the top ten hold approximately 0.31% of the sample.

Comment on this clonotype: The specificity of this receptor is unknown. Base qualities are not provided; no much larger clone lies one nucleotide away.

Peripheral blood CD8+ and CD4+ T cells from healthy donors, Susac syndrome patients and multiple sclerosis patients were profiled using high-throughput TCR beta sequencing. Treatment-naive patients with stable or active relapsing-remitting disease fulfilling revised McDonald criteria were used as multiple sclerosis controls. Bulk CD8+ and CD4+ T cells were purified by magnetic negative isolation, while CD8+ TEMRA cells were enriched using FACS. Blood was drawn into EDTA tubes, processed within 24 hours, and PBMCs were isolated by density gradient centrifugation. PBMCs intended for TCR sequencing were frozen in liquid nitrogen and were later thawed in a 37 degrees C water bath. The sorted or isolated CD4+, CD8+ and CD8+ TEMRA cells had a purity of 90% or higher. This receptor was taken from a human donor with multiple sclerosis. The material sequenced was CD8+ T cells from PBMCs.

The nucleotide sequence reads TGTGCCAGCAGTTTATGGGTGTTGGGGGTTCCGTATGGCTACACCTTC. This translates into CASSLWVLGVPYGYTF. Recombination connected TRBV27 to TRBJ1-2; tentative D gene TRBD1, with 5 bases matching. Counted from cysteine to phenylalanine, this CDR3 has 16 amino acids. Only the CDR3 part of the read is kept: 48 bases, read in frame from the first base. CDR1 MNHEY and CDR2 SMNVEV are derived from the germline V gene (reference sequence). Deletion took 1 base off V and 5 bases off J, with a span of 17 bases between the germline ends.